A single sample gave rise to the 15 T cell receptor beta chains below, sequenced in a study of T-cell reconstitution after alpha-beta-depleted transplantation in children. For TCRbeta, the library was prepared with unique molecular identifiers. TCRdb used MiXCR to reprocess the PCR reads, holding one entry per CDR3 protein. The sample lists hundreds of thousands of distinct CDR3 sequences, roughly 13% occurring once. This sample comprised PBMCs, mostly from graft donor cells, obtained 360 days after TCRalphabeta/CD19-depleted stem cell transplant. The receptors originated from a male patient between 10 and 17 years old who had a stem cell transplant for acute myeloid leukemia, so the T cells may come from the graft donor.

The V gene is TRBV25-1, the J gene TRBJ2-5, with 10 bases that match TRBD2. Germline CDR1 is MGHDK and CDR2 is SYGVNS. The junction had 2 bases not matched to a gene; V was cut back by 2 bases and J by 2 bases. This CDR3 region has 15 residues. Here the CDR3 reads CASSELAGVQETQYF. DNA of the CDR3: TGTGCCAGCAGTGAACTAGCGGGGGTACAAGAGACCCAGTACTTC.

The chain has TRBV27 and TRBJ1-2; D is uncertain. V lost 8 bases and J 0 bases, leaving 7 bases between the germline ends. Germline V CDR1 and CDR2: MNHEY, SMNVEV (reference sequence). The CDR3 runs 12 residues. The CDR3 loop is CASGRPNYGYTF. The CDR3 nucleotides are TGTGCCAGCGGTCGGCCTAACTATGGCTACACCTTC.

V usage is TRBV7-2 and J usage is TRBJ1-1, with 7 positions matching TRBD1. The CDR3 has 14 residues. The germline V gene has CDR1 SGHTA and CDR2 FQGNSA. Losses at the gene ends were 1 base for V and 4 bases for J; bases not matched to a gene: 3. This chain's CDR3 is CASSLGQGITEAFF. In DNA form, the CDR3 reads TGTGCCAGCAGCTTAGGACAGGGAATCACTGAAGCTTTCTTT.

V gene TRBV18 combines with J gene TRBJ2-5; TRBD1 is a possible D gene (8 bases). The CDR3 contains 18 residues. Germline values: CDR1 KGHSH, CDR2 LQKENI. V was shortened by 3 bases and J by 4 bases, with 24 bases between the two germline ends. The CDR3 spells CASSPTGGQLANTETQYF. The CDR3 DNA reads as TGTGCCAGCTCACCTACAGGGGGGCAACTAGCGAATACAGAGACCCAGTACTTC.

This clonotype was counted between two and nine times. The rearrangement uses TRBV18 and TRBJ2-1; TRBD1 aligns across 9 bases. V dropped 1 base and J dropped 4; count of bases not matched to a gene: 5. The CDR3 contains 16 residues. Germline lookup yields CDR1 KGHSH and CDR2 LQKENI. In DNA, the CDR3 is TGTGCCAGCTCACCACGAACCGGGACAGGGTACAATGAGCAGTTCTTC. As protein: CASSPRTGTGYNEQFF.

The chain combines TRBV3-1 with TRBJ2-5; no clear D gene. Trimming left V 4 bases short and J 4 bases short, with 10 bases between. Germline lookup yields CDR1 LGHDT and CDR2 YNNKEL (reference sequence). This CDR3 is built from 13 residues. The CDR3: CASSPRIGETQYF. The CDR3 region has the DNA TGTGCCAGCAGCCCCAGGATTGGAGAGACCCAGTACTTC.

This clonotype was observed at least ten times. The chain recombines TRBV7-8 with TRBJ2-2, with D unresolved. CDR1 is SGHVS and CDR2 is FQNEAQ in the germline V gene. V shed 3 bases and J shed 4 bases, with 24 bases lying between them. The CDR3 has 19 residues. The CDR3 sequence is CASSFLRSQLALSTGELFF. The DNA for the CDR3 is TGTGCCAGCAGCTTTTTACGTTCCCAGCTGGCCCTGAGCACCGGGGAGCTGTTTTTT.

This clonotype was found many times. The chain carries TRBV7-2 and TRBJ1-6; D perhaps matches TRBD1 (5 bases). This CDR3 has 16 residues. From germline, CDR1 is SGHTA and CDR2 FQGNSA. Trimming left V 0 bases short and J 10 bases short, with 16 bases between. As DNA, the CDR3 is TGTGCCAGCAGCTTAGCGAGAGGGGCTGGTGGGTCACCCCTCCACTTT. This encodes CASSLARGAGGSPLHF.

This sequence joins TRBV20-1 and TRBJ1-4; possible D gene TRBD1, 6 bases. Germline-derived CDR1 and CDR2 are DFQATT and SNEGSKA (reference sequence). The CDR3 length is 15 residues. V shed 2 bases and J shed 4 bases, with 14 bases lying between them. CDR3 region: CSARQGAGVNEKLFF. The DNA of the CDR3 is TGCAGTGCTAGACAAGGGGCAGGGGTTAATGAAAAACTGTTTTTT.

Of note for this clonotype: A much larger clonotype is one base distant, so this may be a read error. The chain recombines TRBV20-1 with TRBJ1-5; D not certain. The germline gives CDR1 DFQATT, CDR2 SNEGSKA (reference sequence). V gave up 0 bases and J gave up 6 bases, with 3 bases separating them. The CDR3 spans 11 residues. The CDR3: CSAREGQPQHF. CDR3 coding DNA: TGCAGTGCTAGAGAGGGTCAGCCCCAGCATTTT.

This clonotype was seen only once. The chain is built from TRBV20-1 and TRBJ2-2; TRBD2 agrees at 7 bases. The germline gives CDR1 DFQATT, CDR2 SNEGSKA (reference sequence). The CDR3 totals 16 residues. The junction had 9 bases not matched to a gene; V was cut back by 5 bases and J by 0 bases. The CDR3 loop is CSAGFLAAANTGELFF. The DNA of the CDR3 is TGCAGTGCTGGTTTTCTAGCGGCCGCGAACACCGGGGAGCTGTTTTTT.

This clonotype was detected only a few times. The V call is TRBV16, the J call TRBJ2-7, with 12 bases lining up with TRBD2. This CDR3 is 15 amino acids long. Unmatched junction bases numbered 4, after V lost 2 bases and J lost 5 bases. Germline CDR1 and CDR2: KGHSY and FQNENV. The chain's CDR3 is CASSQRLAGEDEQYF. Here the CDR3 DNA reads TGTGCCAGCAGCCAAAGACTAGCGGGAGAGGACGAGCAGTACTTC.

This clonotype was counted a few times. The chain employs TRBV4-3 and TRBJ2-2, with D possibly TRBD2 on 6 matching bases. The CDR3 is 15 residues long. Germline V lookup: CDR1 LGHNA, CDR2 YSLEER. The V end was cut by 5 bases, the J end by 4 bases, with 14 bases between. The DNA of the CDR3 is TGCGCCAGCAGCAGTCACCTAGCGAGCACCGGGGAGCTGTTTTTT. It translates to CASSSHLASTGELFF.

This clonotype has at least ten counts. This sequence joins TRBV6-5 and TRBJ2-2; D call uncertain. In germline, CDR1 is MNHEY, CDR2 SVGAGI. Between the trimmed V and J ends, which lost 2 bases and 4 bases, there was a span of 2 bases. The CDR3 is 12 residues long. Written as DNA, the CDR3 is TGTGCCAGCAGTTACGGCACCGGGGAGCTGTTTTTT. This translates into CASSYGTGELFF.

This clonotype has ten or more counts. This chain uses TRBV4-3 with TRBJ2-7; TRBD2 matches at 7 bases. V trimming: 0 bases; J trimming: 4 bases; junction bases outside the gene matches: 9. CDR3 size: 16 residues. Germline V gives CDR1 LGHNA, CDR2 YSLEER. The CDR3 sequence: CASSQDRPSGLYEQYF. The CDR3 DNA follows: TGCGCCAGCAGCCAAGACCGGCCTAGCGGCCTATACGAGCAGTACTTC.